This T cell receptor beta chain was sequenced during a study of T cell clones after liver transplantation. This table comes from immunoSEQ multiplex PCR, and its TCRdb copy is limited to in-frame clones, with some not included. The sample has some 75,000 clones, about four fifths seen once. V gave up 1 base and J gave up 2 bases; unmatched junction bases: 7. The CDR3 sequence is 17 residues long. CDR1 is SGHVS and CDR2 is FNYEAQ in the germline V gene. The rearrangement links TRBV7-6 to TRBJ2-1; 8 nucleotides align to TRBD2. The sequence came from a human donor who received a liver transplant. The specimen was CD4+ T cells from blood, collected before liver transplant. CDR3 protein: CASSLGLVSGTYNEQFF. The CDR3 DNA reads TGTGCCAGCAGCTTAGGTCTGGTTAGCGGGACCTACAATGAGCAGTTCTTC.